This TCR beta chain was identified in a study of memory CD4+ T cells and cytomegalovirus serostatus. The sort gate was single viable CD3+CD4+CD8-CD45RO+ cells for memory CD4+ T cells. The table came from immunoSEQ multiplex PCR; TCRdb's copy has only in-frame clones and leaves some out. The table lists fewer than 75,000 clones, approximately 80% of them singletons, with about 0.86% in the top ten. The germline V and J ends were trimmed by 8 bases and 0 bases, with 11 bases remaining between them. The CDR3 has 13 residues. Per the germline V gene, CDR1 is MNHNS and CDR2 is SASEGT. Sequencing input: memory CD4+ T cells from blood. The rearrangement links TRBV6-1 to TRBJ2-7; D remains unclear. This receptor was identified in an adult in good health and CMV-seronegative. The CDR3 here is CASQGLSSYEQYF. The CDR3 nucleotides are TGTGCCAGCCAAGGCCTGAGCTCCTACGAGCAGTACTTC.